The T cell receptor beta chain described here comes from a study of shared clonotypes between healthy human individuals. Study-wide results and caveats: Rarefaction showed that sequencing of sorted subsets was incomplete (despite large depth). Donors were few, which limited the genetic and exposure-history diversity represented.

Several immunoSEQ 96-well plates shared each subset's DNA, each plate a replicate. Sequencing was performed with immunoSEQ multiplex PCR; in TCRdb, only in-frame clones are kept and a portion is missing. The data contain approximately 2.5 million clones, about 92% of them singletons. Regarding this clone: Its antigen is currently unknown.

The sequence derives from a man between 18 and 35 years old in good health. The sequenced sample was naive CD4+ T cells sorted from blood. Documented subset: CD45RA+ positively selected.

The CDR3 loop reads CASSLYETGARNEQFF. The CDR3 DNA is TGTGCCAGCAGCTTATACGAGACGGGAGCTCGCAATGAGCAGTTCTTC. The chain combines TRBV13 with TRBJ2-1, with TRBD2 as a possible D gene (6 bases). Trimming took off 2 bases at V and 6 bases at J, with 17 bases between the two ends. Germline V CDR1 and CDR2: PRHDT, FYEKMQ (reference sequence). CDR3 length: 16 residues.